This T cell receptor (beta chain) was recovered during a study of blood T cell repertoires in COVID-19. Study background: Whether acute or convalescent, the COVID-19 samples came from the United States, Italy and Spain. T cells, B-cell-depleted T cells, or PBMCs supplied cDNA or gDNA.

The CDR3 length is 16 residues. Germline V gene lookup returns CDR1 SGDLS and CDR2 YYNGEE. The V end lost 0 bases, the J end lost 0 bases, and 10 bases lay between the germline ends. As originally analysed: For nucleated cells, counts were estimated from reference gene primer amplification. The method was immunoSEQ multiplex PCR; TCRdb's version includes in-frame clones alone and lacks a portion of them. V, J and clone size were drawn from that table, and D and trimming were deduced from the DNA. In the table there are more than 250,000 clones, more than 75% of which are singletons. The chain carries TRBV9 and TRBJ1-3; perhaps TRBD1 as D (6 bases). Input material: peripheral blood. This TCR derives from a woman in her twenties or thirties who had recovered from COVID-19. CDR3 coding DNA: TGTGCCAGCAGCGTAGGTCAGGGGAGCTCTGGAAACACCATATATTTT. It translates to CASSVGQGSSGNTIYF.